This is a list of T cell receptor beta chains from one sample in a study of Graves' ophthalmopathy and Graves' hyperthyroidism. TCRdb fed the multiplex PCR reads into MiXCR, producing one record per CDR3 protein. The repertoire consists of about 740,000 distinct CDR3 sequences, with 40% occurring once and the leading ten covering 44%. Sequencing was done on a sample of peripheral blood. The receptors shown here come from an adult man with Graves' ophthalmopathy. Both conserved end residues are trimmed from each CDR3. The order of the fields is CDR3 length, clone size, V gene, J gene, CDR3 protein. Not all rows give a size; the values are once, few, many and, for expanded clones, a class.

>12|-|TRBV7-3|TRBJ2-5
ASSSRDRPETQY
>13|-|TRBV19|TRBJ2-7
ASSIPSGRPYEQY
>10|-|TRBV14|TRBJ2-7
ASSQDRRRQY
>14|-|TRBV7-9|TRBJ2-5
ASSIGGAGNQETQY
>12|few|TRBV20-1|TRBJ1-6
SARDEGGRSPLH
>15|-|TRBV15|TRBJ1-5
ATSINLGQGGNQPQH
>13|few|TRBV7-2|TRBJ2-7
ASSWPRGGIYEQY
>15|-|TRBV13|TRBJ1-6
ASSDSGRSSYSSPLH
>14|-|TRBV11-2|TRBJ1-1
ASSRRLGQVNTEAF
>15|-|TRBV2|TRBJ2-2
ASSYGLGGGVTGELF
>10|many|TRBV15|TRBJ1-1
ATSRTTGKAF
>12|-|TRBV2|TRBJ1-5
ASSPRTGDQTQH
>14|once|TRBV25-1|-
ASSDSAGTNQETQY
>14|-|TRBV19|TRBJ2-7
ASSHPGTSGRIKQY
>11|-|TRBV10-2|TRBJ1-1
ASVAAVNTEAF
>14|many|TRBV24-1|TRBJ1-2
ATSGSGAGENYGYT
>12|many|TRBV7-9|TRBJ1-4
ASSPEGDREKLF
>16|few|TRBV25-1|TRBJ2-2
ASSLVVRLAGNTGELF